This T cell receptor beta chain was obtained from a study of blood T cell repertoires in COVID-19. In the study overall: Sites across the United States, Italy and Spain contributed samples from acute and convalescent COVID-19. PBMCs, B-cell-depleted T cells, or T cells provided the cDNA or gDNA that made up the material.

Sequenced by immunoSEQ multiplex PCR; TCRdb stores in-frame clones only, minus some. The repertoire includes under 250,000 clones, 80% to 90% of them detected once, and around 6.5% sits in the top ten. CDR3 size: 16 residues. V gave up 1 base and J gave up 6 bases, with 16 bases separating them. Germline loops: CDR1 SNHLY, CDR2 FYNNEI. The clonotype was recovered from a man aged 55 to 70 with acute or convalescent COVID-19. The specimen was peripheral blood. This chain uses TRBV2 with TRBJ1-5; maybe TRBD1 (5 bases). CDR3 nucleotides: TGTGCCAGCAGTGAAGTTGTTAGGGGTGTTGGTCAGCCCCAGCATTTT. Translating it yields CASSEVVRGVGQPQHF.